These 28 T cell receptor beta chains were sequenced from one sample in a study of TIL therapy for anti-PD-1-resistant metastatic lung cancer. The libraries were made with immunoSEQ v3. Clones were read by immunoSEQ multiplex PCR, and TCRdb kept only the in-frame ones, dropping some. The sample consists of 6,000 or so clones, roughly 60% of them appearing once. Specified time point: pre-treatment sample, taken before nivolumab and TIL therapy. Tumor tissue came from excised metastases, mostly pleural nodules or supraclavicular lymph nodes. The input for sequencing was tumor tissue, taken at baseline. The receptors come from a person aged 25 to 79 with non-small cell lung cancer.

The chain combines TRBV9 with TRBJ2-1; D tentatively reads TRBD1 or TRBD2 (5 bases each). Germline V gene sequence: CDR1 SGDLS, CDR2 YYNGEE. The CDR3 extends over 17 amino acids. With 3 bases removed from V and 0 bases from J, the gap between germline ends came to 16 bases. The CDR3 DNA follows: TGTGCCAGCAGCGCGCGTCGAGGGACGGCCTCCTACAATGAGCAGTTCTTC. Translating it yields CASSARRGTASYNEQFF. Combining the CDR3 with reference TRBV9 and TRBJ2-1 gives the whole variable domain DSGVTQTPKHLITATGQRVTLRCSPRSGDLSVYWYQQSLDQGLQFLIQYYNGEERAKGNILERFSAQQFPDLHSELNLSSLELGDSALYFCASSARRGTASYNEQFFGPGTRLTVL.

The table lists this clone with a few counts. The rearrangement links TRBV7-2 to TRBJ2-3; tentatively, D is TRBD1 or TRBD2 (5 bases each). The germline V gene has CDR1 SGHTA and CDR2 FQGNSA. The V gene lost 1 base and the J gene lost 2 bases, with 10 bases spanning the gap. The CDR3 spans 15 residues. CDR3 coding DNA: TGTGCCAGCAGCTTAGGGGACCTCCTCACAGATACGCAGTATTTT. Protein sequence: CASSLGDLLTDTQYF.

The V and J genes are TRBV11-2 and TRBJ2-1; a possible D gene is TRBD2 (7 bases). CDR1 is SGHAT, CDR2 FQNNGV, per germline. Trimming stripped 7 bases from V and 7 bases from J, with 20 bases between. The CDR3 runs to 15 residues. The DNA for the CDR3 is TGTGCCAGCAAGCGAGAGAGGGGGGGCGGGAATGAGCAGTTCTTC. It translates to CASKRERGGGNEQFF.

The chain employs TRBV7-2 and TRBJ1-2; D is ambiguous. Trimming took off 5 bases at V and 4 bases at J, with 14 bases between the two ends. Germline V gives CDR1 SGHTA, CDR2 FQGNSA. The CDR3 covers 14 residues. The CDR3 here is CASSQTMTLYGYTF. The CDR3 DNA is TGTGCCAGCAGCCAGACAATGACCCTCTATGGCTACACCTTC.

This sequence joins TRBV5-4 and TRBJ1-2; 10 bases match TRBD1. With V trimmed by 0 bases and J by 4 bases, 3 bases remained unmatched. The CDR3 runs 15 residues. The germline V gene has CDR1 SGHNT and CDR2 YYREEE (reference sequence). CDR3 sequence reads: CASSLVTGGSYGYTF. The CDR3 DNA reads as TGTGCCAGCAGCTTGGTGACAGGGGGCAGCTATGGCTACACCTTC.

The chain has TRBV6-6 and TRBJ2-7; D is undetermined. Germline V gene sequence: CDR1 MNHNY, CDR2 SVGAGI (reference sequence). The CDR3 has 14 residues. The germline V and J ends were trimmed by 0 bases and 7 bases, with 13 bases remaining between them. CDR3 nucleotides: TGTGCCAGCAGTTACTCGATGGGCCAGTCAGAGCAGTACTTC. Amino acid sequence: CASSYSMGQSEQYF.

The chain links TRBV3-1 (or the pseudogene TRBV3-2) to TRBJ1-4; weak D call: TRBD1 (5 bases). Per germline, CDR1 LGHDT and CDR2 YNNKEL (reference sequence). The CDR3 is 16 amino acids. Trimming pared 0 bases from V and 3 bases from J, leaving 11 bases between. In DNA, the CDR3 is TGTGCCAGCAGCCAAGATAAGGCGGGACCTAATGAAAAACTGTTTTTT. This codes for CASSQDKAGPNEKLFF.

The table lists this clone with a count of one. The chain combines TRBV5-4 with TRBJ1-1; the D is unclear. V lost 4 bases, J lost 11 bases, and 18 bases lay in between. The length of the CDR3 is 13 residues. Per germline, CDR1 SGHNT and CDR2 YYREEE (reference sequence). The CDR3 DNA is TGTGCCAGCAGCCCCGGCCAAACCAATGAGGCTTTCTTT. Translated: CASSPGQTNEAFF.

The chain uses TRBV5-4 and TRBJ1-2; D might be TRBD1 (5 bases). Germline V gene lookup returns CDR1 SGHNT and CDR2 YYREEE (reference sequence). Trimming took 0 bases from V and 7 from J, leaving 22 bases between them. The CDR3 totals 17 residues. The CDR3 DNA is TGTGCCAGCAGCTTGGGAACAGGAGGTCAGAGCTATGGTGGCTACACCTTC. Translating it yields CASSLGTGGQSYGGYTF.

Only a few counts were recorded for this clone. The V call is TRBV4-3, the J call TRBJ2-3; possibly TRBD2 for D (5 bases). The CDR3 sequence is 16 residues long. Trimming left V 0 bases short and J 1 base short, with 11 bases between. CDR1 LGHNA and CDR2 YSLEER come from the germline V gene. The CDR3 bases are TGCGCCAGCAGCCAAGAGTTTAGCGTGGGCACAGATACGCAGTATTTT. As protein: CASSQEFSVGTDTQYF.

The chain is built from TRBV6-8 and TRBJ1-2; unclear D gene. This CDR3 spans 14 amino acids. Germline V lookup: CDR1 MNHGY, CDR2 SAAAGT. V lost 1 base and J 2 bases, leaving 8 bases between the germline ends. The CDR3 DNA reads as TGTGCCAGCAGTTACTGGGGAGGGAACTATGGCTACACCTTC. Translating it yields CASSYWGGNYGYTF.

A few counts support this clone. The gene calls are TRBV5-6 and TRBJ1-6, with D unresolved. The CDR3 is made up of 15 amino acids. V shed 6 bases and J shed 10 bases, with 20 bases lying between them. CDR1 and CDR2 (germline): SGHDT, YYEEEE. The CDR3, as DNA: TGTGCCAGCACCTCCCTCGCGTGGGCTGGCTCACCCCTCCACTTT. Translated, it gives CASTSLAWAGSPLHF.

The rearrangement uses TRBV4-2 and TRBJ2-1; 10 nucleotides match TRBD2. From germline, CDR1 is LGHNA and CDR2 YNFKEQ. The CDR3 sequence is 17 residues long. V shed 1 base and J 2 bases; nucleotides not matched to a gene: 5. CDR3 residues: CASSQVLAGAPYNEQFF. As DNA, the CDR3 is TGTGCCAGCAGCCAAGTGCTAGCGGGGGCCCCCTACAATGAGCAGTTCTTC.

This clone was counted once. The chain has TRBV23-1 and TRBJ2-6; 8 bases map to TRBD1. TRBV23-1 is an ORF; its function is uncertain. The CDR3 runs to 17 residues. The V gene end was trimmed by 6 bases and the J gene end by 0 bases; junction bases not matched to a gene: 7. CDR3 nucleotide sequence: TGCGCCAGCAGGGAGGGACAGGTAATCTCTGGGGCCAACGTCCTGACTTTC. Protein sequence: CASREGQVISGANVLTF.

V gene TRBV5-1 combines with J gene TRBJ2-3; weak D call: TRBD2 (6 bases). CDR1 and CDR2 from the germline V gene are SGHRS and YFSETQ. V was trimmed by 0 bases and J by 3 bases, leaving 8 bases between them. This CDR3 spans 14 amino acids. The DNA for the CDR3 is TGCGCCAGCAGCTTGGCCCTAGCGACAGATACGCAGTATTTT. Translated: CASSLALATDTQYF.

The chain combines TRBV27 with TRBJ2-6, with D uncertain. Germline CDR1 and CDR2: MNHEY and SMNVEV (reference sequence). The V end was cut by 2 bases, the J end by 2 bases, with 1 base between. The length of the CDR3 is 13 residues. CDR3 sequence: CASSLAGANVLTF. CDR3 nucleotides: TGTGCCAGCAGTTTAGCTGGGGCCAACGTCCTGACTTTC.

CDR3 nucleotide sequence: TGTGCCAGCAGCCCAGGGACTAGCGGACCCCTCTCCTACGAGCAGTACTTC. This gives the protein CASSPGTSGPLSYEQYF. The chain employs TRBV9 and TRBJ2-7; 11 bases match TRBD2. This CDR3 is 17 amino acids long. In germline, CDR1 is SGDLS, CDR2 YYNGEE. Losses at the gene ends were 4 bases for V and 0 bases for J; bases not matched to a gene: 9.

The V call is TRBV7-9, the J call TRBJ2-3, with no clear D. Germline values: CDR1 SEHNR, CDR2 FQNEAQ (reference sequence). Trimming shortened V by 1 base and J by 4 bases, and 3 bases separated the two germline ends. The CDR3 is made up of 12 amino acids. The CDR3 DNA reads TGTGCCAGCAGCTTAGTTTCAGATACGCAGTATTTT. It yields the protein CASSLVSDTQYF.

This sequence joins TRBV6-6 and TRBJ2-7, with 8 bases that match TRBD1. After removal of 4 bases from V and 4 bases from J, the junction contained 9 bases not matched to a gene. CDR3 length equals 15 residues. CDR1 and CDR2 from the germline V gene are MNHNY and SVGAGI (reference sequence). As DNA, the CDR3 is TGTGCCAGCAGTTCCGGGACAGGAATTGCGTACGAGCAGTACTTC. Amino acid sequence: CASSSGTGIAYEQYF.

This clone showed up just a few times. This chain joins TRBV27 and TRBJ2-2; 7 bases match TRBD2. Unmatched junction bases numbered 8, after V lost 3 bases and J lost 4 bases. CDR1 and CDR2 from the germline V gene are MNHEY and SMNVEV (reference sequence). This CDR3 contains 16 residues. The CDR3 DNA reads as TGTGCCAGCAGTTTGGCGGGAGCGACAGCCACCGGGGAGCTGTTTTTT. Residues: CASSLAGATATGELFF.

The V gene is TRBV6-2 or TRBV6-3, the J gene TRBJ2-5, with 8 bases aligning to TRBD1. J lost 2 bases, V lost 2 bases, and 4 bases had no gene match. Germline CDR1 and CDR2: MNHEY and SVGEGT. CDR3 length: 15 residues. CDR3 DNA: TGTGCCAGCAGTTACCGGACAGGGTTACAAGAGACCCAGTACTTC. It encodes CASSYRTGLQETQYF.

DNA of the CDR3: TGTGCCAGCAGCTTCCCGGGGGCCGGCCCGCACGAGCAGTACTTC. This translates into CASSFPGAGPHEQYF. The V call is TRBV7-8, the J call TRBJ2-7; D is possibly TRBD1 or TRBD2 (6 bases each). V was clipped by 3 bases and J by 5 bases, with 17 bases between them. CDR1 SGHVS and CDR2 FQNEAQ come from the germline V gene. This CDR3 contains 15 residues.

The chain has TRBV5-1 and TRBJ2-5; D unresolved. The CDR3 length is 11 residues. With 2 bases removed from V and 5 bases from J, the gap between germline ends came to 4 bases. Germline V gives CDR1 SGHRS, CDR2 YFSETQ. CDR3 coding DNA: TGCGCCAGCAGCTTTGACGAGACCCAGTACTTC. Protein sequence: CASSFDETQYF.

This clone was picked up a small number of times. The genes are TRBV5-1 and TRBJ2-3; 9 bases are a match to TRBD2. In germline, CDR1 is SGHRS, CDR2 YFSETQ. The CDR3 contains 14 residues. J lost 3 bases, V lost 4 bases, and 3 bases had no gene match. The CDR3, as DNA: TGCGCCAGCAGCGATAGCGGGAGAACAGATACGCAGTATTTT. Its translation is CASSDSGRTDTQYF.

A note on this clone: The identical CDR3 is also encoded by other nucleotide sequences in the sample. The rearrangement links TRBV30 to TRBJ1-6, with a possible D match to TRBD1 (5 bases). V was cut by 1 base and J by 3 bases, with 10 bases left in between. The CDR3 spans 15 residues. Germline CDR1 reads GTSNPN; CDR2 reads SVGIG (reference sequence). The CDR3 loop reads CAWSGRDGYNSPLHF. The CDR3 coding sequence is TGTGCCTGGAGTGGAAGGGACGGCTATAATTCACCCCTCCACTTT.

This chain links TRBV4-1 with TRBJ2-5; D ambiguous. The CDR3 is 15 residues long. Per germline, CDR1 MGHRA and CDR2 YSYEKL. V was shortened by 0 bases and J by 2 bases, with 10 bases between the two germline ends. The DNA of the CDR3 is TGCGCCAGCAGCCAAGACTTGGGGTCGCAAGAGACCCAGTACTTC. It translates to CASSQDLGSQETQYF.

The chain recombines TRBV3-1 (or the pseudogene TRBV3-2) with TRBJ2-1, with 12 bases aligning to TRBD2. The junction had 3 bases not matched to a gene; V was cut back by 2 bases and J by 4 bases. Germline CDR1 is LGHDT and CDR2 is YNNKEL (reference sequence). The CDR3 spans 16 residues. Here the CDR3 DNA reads TGTGCCAGCAGCCAACTAGCGGGAGGGCGGTACAATGAGCAGTTCTTC. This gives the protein CASSQLAGGRYNEQFF.

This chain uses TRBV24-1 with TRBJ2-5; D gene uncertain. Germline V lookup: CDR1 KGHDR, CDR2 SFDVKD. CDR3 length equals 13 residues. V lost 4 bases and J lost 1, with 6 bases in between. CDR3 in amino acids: CATSDPSQETQYF. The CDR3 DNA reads TGTGCCACCAGTGACCCCAGCCAAGAGACCCAGTACTTC.